A selection of T cell receptor beta chains follows, all from one sample in a study of blood T cell repertoires in COVID-19. Profiling relied on immunoSEQ multiplex PCR, and the TCRdb table lists in-frame clones only, not all of them. The top ten hold less than 5% of the sample, which has 130,000 to 150,000 clones, around 79% seen once. Source material: peripheral blood. These receptors were taken from a woman in her sixties or seventies with COVID-19, enrolled during active disease. CDR3s include the opening cysteine and the closing phenylalanine or tryptophan. Each record gives: CDR3 protein, J gene, V gene.

cdr3_aa: CASIWTGGNEQYF
j_call: TRBJ2-7
v_call: TRBV6-5

cdr3_aa: CASSAGQGGVEKLFF
j_call: TRBJ1-4
v_call: TRBV6-4

cdr3_aa: CASSANKGSQETQYF
j_call: TRBJ2-5
v_call: TRBV18

cdr3_aa: CASSVGGQGNPGNTIYF
j_call: TRBJ1-3
v_call: TRBV9

cdr3_aa: CASSLDGENFSLHF
j_call: TRBJ1-6
v_call: TRBV11-2

cdr3_aa: CASSQERGPKVSPLHF
j_call: TRBJ1-6
v_call: TRBV14

cdr3_aa: CATSDFPPADTQYF
j_call: TRBJ2-3
v_call: TRBV24-1

cdr3_aa: CASSSPLGLAGGNEQFF
j_call: TRBJ2-1
v_call: TRBV5-4

cdr3_aa: CASIPGGGRETQYF
j_call: TRBJ2-5
v_call: TRBV7-8

cdr3_aa: CSARSRGYTF
j_call: TRBJ1-2
v_call: TRBV20-1

cdr3_aa: CATSREASGVYNEQFF
j_call: TRBJ2-1
v_call: TRBV15

cdr3_aa: CASSAGASGGRDTQYF
j_call: TRBJ2-3
v_call: TRBV2

cdr3_aa: CASSRQAAQPQHF
j_call: TRBJ1-5
v_call: TRBV28

cdr3_aa: CASSIGGTDREKLFF
j_call: TRBJ1-4
v_call: TRBV19

cdr3_aa: CASRGDKFYGYTF
j_call: TRBJ1-2
v_call: TRBV27

cdr3_aa: CASSFSGDTGELFF
j_call: TRBJ2-2
v_call: TRBV5-5

cdr3_aa: CASSLTGEAFF
j_call: TRBJ1-1
v_call: TRBV19

cdr3_aa: CASSYGTGEPKNIQYF
j_call: TRBJ2-4
v_call: TRBV6-2/TRBV6-3

cdr3_aa: CASSRDRGTPSGNTIYF
j_call: TRBJ1-3
v_call: TRBV7-2

cdr3_aa: CASTEAVPRGYTF
j_call: TRBJ1-2
v_call: TRBV5-1

cdr3_aa: CASSRWDSPYEQYF
j_call: TRBJ2-7
v_call: TRBV5-1

cdr3_aa: CASSPEPRGSHEQYF
j_call: TRBJ2-7
v_call: TRBV7-4